Sequencing of this T cell receptor beta chain was carried out in a study of cytomegalovirus exposure and HLA in healthy donors. About the research overall: A prior analysis found 100 million to 140 million unique TCR beta sequences from 150 million to 200 million T cells. Study-wide points: In most subjects, TCR beta sequences reportedly gave accurate predictions of HLA-A and HLA-B alleles.

The CDR3 is made up of 13 amino acids. The V gene lost 3 bases and the J gene lost 4 bases, with 7 bases spanning the gap. CDR1 and CDR2 from the germline V gene are LNHDA and SQIVND (reference sequence). This clone was seen a few times. Its antigen is not identified. Amplification used 60 Vbeta primers and 13 Jbeta primers. Profiled with immunoSEQ multiplex PCR; TCRdb holds only in-frame clones, not every one. In the table there are approximately 220,000 clones, 75% to 90% of which are singletons. The TCR originated in a boy between 2 and 10 years old in good health and CMV-seronegative. Source material: PBMCs. The genes are TRBV19 and TRBJ2-1; D gene unclear. The CDR3 loop reads CASSIGEYNEQFF. In nucleotides, the CDR3 is TGTGCCAGTAGTATCGGAGAGTACAATGAGCAGTTCTTC. The variable domain in full, completed from reference TRBV19 and TRBJ2-1, reads DGGITQSPKYLFRKEGQNVTLSCEQNLNHDAMYWYRQDPGQGLRLIYYSQIVNDFQKGDIAEGYSVSREKKESFPLTVTSAQKNPTAFYLCASSIGEYNEQFFGPGTRLTVL.